The source of this TCR beta chain is a study of blood T cell repertoires in COVID-19. The overall study: Researchers got acute and convalescent COVID-19 samples from the United States, Italy and Spain. Sources were T cells, B-cell-depleted T cells, or PBMCs; the material itself was cDNA or gDNA.

The study recruited people aged roughly 18 to 95 years across 24 US areas. The CDR3 loop spans 17 amino acids. CDR1 is KGHDR, CDR2 SFDVKD, per germline. Trimming at V came to 3 bases and at J to 4 bases, leaving 5 bases not matched to a gene. This table comes from immunoSEQ multiplex PCR, and its TCRdb copy is limited to in-frame clones, with some not included. The table records approximately 250,000 clones, 80% to 90% of them present only once. The origin of this receptor is a young woman with acute COVID-19. This chain uses TRBV24-1 with TRBJ2-6, with 10 bases matching TRBD1. The source material was PBMCs or T cells enriched from blood (not recorded which). The CDR3 DNA reads TGTGCCACCAGTGATGACAGGGGGCTAGGAGGGGCCAACGTCCTGACTTTC. Its protein is CATSDDRGLGGANVLTF.